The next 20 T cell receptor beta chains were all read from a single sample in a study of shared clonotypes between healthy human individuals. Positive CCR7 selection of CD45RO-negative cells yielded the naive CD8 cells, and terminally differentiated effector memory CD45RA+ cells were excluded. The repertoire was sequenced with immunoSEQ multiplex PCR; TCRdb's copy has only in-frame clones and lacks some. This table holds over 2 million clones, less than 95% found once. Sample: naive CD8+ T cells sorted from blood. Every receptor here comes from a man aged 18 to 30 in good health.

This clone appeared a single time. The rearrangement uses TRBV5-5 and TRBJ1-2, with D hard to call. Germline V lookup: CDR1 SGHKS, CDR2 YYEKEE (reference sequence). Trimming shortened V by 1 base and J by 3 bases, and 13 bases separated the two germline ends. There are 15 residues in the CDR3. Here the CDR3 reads CASSLIPDVDYGYTF. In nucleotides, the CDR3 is TGTGCCAGCAGCTTGATCCCGGACGTCGACTATGGCTACACCTTC.

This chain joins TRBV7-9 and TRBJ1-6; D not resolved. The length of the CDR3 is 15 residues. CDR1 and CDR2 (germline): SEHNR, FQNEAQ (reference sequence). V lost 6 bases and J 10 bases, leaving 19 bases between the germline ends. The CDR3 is CASSPPGLRKSPLHF. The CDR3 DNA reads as TGTGCCAGCAGTCCTCCTGGCCTGAGAAAATCACCCCTCCACTTT.

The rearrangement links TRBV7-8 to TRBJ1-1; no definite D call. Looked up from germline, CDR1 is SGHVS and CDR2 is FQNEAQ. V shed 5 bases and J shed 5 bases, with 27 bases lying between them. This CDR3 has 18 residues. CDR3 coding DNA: TGTGCCAGCAGCACCTGGAGGCAGGACTCAGAATTGGGGACTGAAGCTTTCTTT. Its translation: CASSTWRQDSELGTEAFF.

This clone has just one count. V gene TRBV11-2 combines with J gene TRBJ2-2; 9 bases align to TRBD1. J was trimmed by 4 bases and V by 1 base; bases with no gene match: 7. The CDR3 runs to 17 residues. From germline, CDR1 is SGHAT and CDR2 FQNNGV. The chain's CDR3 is CASSLAGGQGFTGELFF. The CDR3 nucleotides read TGTGCCAGCAGCTTAGCTGGGGGACAGGGCTTCACCGGGGAGCTGTTTTTT.

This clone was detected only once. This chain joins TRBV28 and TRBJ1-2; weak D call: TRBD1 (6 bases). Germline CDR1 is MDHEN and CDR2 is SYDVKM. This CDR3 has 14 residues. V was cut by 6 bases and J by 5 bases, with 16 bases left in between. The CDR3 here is CASRSEGGWYGYTF. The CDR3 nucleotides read TGTGCCAGCAGATCCGAGGGGGGTTGGTATGGCTACACCTTC.

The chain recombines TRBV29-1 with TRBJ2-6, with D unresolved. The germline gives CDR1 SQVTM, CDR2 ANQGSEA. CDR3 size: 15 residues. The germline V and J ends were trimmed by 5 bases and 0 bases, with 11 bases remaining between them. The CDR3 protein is CSVPSHSSGANVLTF. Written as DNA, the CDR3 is TGCAGCGTTCCAAGTCATTCCTCTGGGGCCAACGTCCTGACTTTC.

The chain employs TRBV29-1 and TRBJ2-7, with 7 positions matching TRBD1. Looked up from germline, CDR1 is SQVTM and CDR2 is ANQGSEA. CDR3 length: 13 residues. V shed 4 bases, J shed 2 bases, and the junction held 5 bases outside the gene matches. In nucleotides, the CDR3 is TGCAGCGTTGTTCAGGGGGTAACCTACGAGCAGTACTTC. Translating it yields CSVVQGVTYEQYF.

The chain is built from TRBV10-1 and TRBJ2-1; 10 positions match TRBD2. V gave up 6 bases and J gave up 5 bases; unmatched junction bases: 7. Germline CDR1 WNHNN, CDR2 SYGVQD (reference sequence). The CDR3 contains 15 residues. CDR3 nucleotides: TGCGCCAGCAGCCTCCTAGCGGGAGAGAACAATGAGCAGTTCTTC. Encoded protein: CASSLLAGENNEQFF.

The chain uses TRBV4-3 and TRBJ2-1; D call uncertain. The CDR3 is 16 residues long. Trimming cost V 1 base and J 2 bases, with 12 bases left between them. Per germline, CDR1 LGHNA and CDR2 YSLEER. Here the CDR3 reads CASSQGEQPTYNEQFF. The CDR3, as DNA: TGCGCCAGCAGCCAAGGTGAGCAGCCAACCTACAATGAGCAGTTCTTC.

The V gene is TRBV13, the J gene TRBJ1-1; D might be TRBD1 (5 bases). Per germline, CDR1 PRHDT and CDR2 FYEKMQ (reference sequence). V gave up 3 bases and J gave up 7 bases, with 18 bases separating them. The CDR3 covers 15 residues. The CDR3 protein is CASSFTSAGPSEAFF. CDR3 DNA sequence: TGTGCCAGCAGCTTTACGTCCGCGGGGCCTAGTGAAGCTTTCTTT.

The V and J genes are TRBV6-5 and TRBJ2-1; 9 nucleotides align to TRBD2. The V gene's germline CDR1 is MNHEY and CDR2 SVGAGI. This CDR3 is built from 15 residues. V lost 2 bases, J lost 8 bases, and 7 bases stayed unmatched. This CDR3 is CASSYGREGRDEQFF. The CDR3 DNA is TGTGCCAGCAGTTACGGGCGGGAGGGCCGGGATGAGCAGTTCTTC.

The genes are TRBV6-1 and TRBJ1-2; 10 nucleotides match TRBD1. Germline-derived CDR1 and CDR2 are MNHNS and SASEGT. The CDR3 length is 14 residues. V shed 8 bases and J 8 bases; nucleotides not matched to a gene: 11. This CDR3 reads CASLLDRGPWGYTF. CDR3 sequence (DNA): TGTGCCAGCCTCCTAGACAGGGGGCCGTGGGGCTACACCTTC.

The CDR3 is CASSISDSNYEQYF. CDR3 DNA sequence: TGTGCCAGTAGTATTTCGGACAGTAACTACGAGCAGTACTTC. This chain uses TRBV19 with TRBJ2-7, with a tentative D call TRBD1 (6 bases). Germline V lookup: CDR1 LNHDA, CDR2 SQIVND (reference sequence). The V end was cut by 3 bases, the J end by 3 bases, with 12 bases between. The CDR3 consists of 14 residues.

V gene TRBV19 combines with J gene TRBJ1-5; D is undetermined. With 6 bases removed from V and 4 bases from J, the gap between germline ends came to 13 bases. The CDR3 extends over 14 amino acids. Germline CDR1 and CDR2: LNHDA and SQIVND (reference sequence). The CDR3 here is CASSAARTNQPQHF. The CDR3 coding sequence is TGTGCCAGTAGCGCCGCCAGAACTAATCAGCCCCAGCATTTT.

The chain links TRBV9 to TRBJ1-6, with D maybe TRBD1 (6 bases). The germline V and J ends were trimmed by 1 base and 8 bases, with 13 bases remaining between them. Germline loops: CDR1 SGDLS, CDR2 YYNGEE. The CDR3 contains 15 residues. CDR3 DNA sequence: TGTGCCAGCAGCGTATGGGGGGCGCTTGATTCACCCCTCCACTTT. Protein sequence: CASSVWGALDSPLHF. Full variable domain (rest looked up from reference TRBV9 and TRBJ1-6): DSGVTQTPKHLITATGQRVTLRCSPRSGDLSVYWYQQSLDQGLQFLIQYYNGEERAKGNILERFSAQQFPDLHSELNLSSLELGDSALYFCASSVWGALDSPLHFGNGTRLTVT.

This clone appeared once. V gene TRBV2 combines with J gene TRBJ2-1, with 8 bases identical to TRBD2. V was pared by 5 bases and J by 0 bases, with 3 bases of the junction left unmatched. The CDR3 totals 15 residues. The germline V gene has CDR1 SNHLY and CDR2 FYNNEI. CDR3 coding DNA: TGTGCCAGCAGTAGCGGGAGCGGCTCCTACAATGAGCAGTTCTTC. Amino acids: CASSSGSGSYNEQFF.

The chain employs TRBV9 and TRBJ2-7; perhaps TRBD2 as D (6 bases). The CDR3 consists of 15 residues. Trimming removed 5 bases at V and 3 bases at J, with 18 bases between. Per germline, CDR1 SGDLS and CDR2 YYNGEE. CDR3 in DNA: TGTGCCAGCAGTGCCCGCGGGGAGACGATCTACGAGCAGTACTTC. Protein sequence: CASSARGETIYEQYF.

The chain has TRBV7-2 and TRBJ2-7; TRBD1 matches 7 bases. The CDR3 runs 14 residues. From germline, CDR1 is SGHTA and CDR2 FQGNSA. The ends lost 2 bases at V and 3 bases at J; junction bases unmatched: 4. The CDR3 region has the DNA TGTGCCAGCAGCTTACTCTGGACAGGCTACGAGCAGTACTTC. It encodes CASSLLWTGYEQYF.

The CDR3 DNA is TGTGCCAGCAGTGATCACAGACAGCCTTTTAACTATGGCTACACCTTC. Protein sequence: CASSDHRQPFNYGYTF. The rearrangement joins TRBV2 to TRBJ1-2; D might be TRBD1 (5 bases). Trimming pared 3 bases from V and 1 base from J, leaving 15 bases between. Germline CDR1 is SNHLY and CDR2 is FYNNEI. The CDR3 covers 16 residues.

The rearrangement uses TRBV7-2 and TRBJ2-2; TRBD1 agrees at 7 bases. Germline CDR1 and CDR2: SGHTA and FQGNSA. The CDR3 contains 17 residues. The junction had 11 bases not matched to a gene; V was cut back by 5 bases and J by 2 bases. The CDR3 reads CASSPPRDRANTGELFF. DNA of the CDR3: TGTGCCAGCAGCCCTCCGAGAGACAGGGCAAACACCGGGGAGCTGTTTTTT.